Following are 17 T cell receptor beta chains from one sample sequenced in a study of blood T cell repertoires in COVID-19. Libraries were prepared by immunoSEQ multiplex PCR; TCRdb keeps only in-frame clonotypes and omits some of them. The table includes fewer than 110,000 clones, approximately 88% detected once. What was sequenced was peripheral blood. The origin of the receptors is a human donor in a cohort sampled during active COVID-19.

In its sample, this clone was seen once. The genes are TRBV6-5 and TRBJ2-3, with TRBD1 identical over 7 bases. The CDR3 totals 16 residues. After removal of 4 bases from V and 2 bases from J, the junction contained 9 bases not matched to a gene. Germline V gene lookup returns CDR1 MNHEY and CDR2 SVGAGI. CDR3 sequence: CASSSPAQGITDTQYF. Written as DNA, the CDR3 is TGTGCCAGCAGTTCCCCCGCACAGGGGATCACAGATACGCAGTATTTT.

This clone was observed once. The chain carries TRBV5-1 and TRBJ1-1; TRBD1 might be the D (5 bases). CDR3 length: 13 amino acids. V was trimmed by 4 bases and J by 7 bases, leaving 14 bases between them. Germline CDR1 and CDR2: SGHRS and YFSETQ. The CDR3 is CASSPRTGDEAFF. In nucleotides, the CDR3 is TGCGCCAGCAGCCCTCGGACGGGGGATGAAGCTTTCTTT.

The chain carries TRBV5-8 and TRBJ2-3; 7 nucleotides agree with TRBD1. V gave up 0 bases and J gave up 0 bases; unmatched junction bases: 4. Germline V gene data show CDR1 as SGHTS and CDR2 as YDEGEE. This CDR3 region has 16 residues. CDR3 sequence reads: CASSLGGGPSTDTQYF. DNA for the CDR3: TGTGCCAGCAGCTTGGGAGGGGGCCCCAGCACAGATACGCAGTATTTT. Full variable domain (missing parts from reference TRBV5-8 and TRBJ2-3): EAGVTQSPTHLIKTRGQQATLRCSPISGHTSVYWYQQALGLGLQFLLWYDEGEERNRGNFPPRFSGRQFPNYSSELNVNALELEDSALYLCASSLGGGPSTDTQYFGPGTRLTVL.

The chain couples TRBV19 to TRBJ1-5; D is undetermined. Trimming took 7 bases from V and 0 from J, leaving 16 bases between them. The CDR3 sequence is 16 residues long. In germline, CDR1 is LNHDA, CDR2 SQIVND (reference sequence). The CDR3 loop reads CASNTGTIPSNQPQHF. CDR3 sequence (DNA): TGTGCCAGTAACACGGGAACCATTCCTAGCAATCAGCCCCAGCATTTT.

The V call is TRBV18, the J call TRBJ1-1; D gene unclear. The CDR3 is 13 residues long. CDR1 KGHSH and CDR2 LQKENI come from the germline V gene. V was trimmed by 4 bases and J by 3 bases, leaving 9 bases between them. The CDR3: CASSRDKYTEAFF. The CDR3 nucleotides read TGTGCCAGCTCACGAGACAAGTACACTGAAGCTTTCTTT.

V is TRBV5-4 and J is TRBJ1-2; TRBD1 aligns across 7 bases. This CDR3 has 15 residues. Germline-derived CDR1 and CDR2 are SGHNT and YYREEE (reference sequence). Trimming took 4 bases from V and 4 from J; bases not matched to a gene: 10. Here the CDR3 reads CASSLPQGGGYGYTF. CDR3 nucleotides: TGTGCCAGCAGCCTCCCGCAGGGGGGAGGCTATGGCTACACCTTC.

The genes are TRBV9 and TRBJ1-6; weak D call: TRBD1 (5 bases). This CDR3 has 14 residues. The germline CDR1 and CDR2 sequences are SGDLS and YYNGEE. The germline V and J ends were trimmed by 3 bases and 9 bases, with 13 bases remaining between them. The CDR3, as DNA: TGTGCCAGCAGCGCGACAGCAAAGGGTTCACCCCTCCACTTT. Amino acid sequence: CASSATAKGSPLHF.

This sequence joins TRBV7-9 and TRBJ2-3; the match to TRBD2 covers 15 bases. This CDR3 is 17 amino acids long. Germline V gene data show CDR1 as SEHNR and CDR2 as FQNEAQ (reference sequence). The V and J ends lost 5 bases and 3 bases, in that order; junction bases with no gene match: 6. In DNA, the CDR3 is TGTGCCAGCAGCCCCGGACTAGCGGGGGGGCTAACAGATACGCAGTATTTT. This gives the protein CASSPGLAGGLTDTQYF. Supplemented by reference TRBV7-9 and TRBJ2-3, the full variable domain reads DTGVSQNPRHKITKRGQNVTFRCDPISEHNRLYWYRQTLGQGPEFLTYFQNEAQLEKSRLLSDRFSAERPKGSFSTLEIQRTEQGDSAMYLCASSPGLAGGLTDTQYFGPGTRLTVL.

The chain employs TRBV7-8 and TRBJ2-3; weak D call: TRBD2 (6 bases). The ends were cut back, 6 bases at V and 5 bases at J, with 18 bases in the middle. The germline V gene has CDR1 SGHVS and CDR2 FQNEAQ. The CDR3 totals 15 residues. CDR3 coding DNA: TGTGCCAGCAGAGGCGGGGCCGGTTCCAGAGATACGCAGTATTTT. It codes for CASRGGAGSRDTQYF.

The V and J genes are TRBV7-9 and TRBJ2-7; a weak D match, TRBD2 (7 bases). V lost 0 bases, J lost 6 bases, and 12 bases lay in between. The CDR3 contains 14 residues. Germline V CDR1 and CDR2: SEHNR, FQNEAQ (reference sequence). The CDR3 DNA reads as TGTGCCAGCAGCTTAGCGGGGGGGCCGAGCGAGCAGTACTTC. The encoded protein is CASSLAGGPSEQYF. Based on the CDR3 plus reference TRBV7-9 and TRBJ2-7, the full variable domain is DTGVSQNPRHKITKRGQNVTFRCDPISEHNRLYWYRQTLGQGPEFLTYFQNEAQLEKSRLLSDRFSAERPKGSFSTLEIQRTEQGDSAMYLCASSLAGGPSEQYFGPGTRLTVT.

This clone was picked up a small number of times. The CDR3 region has the DNA TGTGCCAGTACCGACCCAGGGGTGAACACTGAAGCTTTCTTT. Encoded protein: CASTDPGVNTEAFF. The V and J genes are TRBV19 and TRBJ1-1; TRBD1 is a possible D gene (6 bases). Germline loops: CDR1 LNHDA, CDR2 SQIVND (reference sequence). The CDR3 has 14 amino acids. Trimming removed 7 bases at V and 0 bases at J, with 12 bases between.

The V gene is TRBV5-4, the J gene TRBJ2-1; 12 nucleotides match TRBD2. Germline V gene data show CDR1 as SGHNT and CDR2 as YYREEE (reference sequence). The CDR3 has 15 residues. The V gene end was trimmed by 0 bases and the J gene end by 8 bases; junction bases not matched to a gene: 3. DNA of the CDR3: TGTGCCAGCAGCTTGGGACTAGCGGGGGACCATGAGCAGTTCTTC. It is translated as CASSLGLAGDHEQFF.

This clone was found once. V is TRBV3-1 (or the pseudogene TRBV3-2) and J is TRBJ2-3; 11 nucleotides align to TRBD2. The CDR3 is made up of 14 amino acids. V was pared by 5 bases and J by 5 bases, with 3 bases of the junction left unmatched. Looked up from germline, CDR1 is LGHDT and CDR2 is YNNKEL (reference sequence). CDR3 protein: CASSTSGGGDTQYF. DNA of the CDR3: TGTGCCAGCAGCACTAGCGGGGGAGGAGATACGCAGTATTTT.

The chain joins TRBV7-3 to TRBJ2-5, with 8 nucleotides matching TRBD1. Trimming at V came to 5 bases and at J to 5 bases, leaving 4 bases not matched to a gene. The CDR3 has 13 amino acids. Germline values: CDR1 SGHTA, CDR2 FQGTGA. The CDR3 coding sequence is TGTGCCAGCAGCCAGACAGGGGACGAGACCCAGTACTTC. Residues: CASSQTGDETQYF.

The genes are TRBV6-5 and TRBJ1-3; D unclear. In germline, CDR1 is MNHEY, CDR2 SVGAGI. The germline V and J ends were trimmed by 2 bases and 8 bases, with 4 bases remaining between them. The length of the CDR3 is 11 residues. This CDR3 reads CASSYLYTIYF. In DNA, the CDR3 is TGTGCCAGCAGTTACCTGTACACCATATATTTT.

This clone was detected a few times. The chain is built from TRBV19 and TRBJ2-7; TRBD1 might be the D (5 bases). Germline V gene sequence: CDR1 LNHDA, CDR2 SQIVND (reference sequence). Trimming pared 8 bases from V and 0 bases from J, leaving 11 bases between. This CDR3 spans 13 amino acids. CDR3 protein: CASGQTVSYEQYF. As DNA, the CDR3 is TGTGCCAGTGGCCAGACAGTCTCCTACGAGCAGTACTTC.

J is TRBJ2-1 and V is TRBV9, with 7 bases lining up with TRBD2. The CDR3 has 15 residues. The V and J ends lost 4 bases and 7 bases, in that order; junction bases with no gene match: 11. Germline loops: CDR1 SGDLS, CDR2 YYNGEE. The CDR3 is CASSPLGRVGNEQFF. For the CDR3, the DNA is TGTGCCAGCAGCCCCCTGGGGAGGGTCGGGAATGAGCAGTTCTTC.